These 18 T cell receptor beta chains originate from one sample sequenced in a study of response to subunit inactivated influenza vaccine. TCRdb redid the calling of the RT-PCR reads with MiXCR, one entry per CDR3 protein. The sample has around 750,000 distinct CDR3 sequences, around 21% seen once. The sequencing here drew on PBMCs from blood, taken approximately 5 days after vaccination. All receptors come from a man in his fifties who received an inactivated influenza vaccine.

Here the CDR3 reads CASSRTSGGDYEQYF. The CDR3 nucleotides are TGTGCCAGCAGCCGGACTAGCGGGGGGGATTACGAGCAGTACTTC. The rearrangement links TRBV12-3 or TRBV12-4 to TRBJ2-7; 15 nucleotides match TRBD2. The V and J ends lost 6 bases and 4 bases, in that order; junction bases with no gene match: 4. CDR3 size: 15 residues.

CDR3 bases: TGTGCCAGCAGCTTAGTTCTCAATAGCAATCAGCCCCAGCATTTT. It translates to CASSLVLNSNQPQHF. The rearrangement links TRBV7-2 to TRBJ1-5, with D unresolved. There are 15 residues in the CDR3. The germline CDR1 and CDR2 sequences are SGHTA and FQGNSA. Trimming pared 1 base from V and 0 bases from J, leaving 7 bases between. Full variable domain (outside the CDR3, taken from reference TRBV7-2 and TRBJ1-5): GAGVSQSPSNKVTEKGKDVELRCDPISGHTALYWYRQSLGQGLEFLIYFQGNSAPDKSGLPSDRFSAERTGGSVSTLTIQRTQQEDSAVYLCASSLVLNSNQPQHFGDGTRLSIL.

The V call is TRBV12-3 or TRBV12-4, the J call TRBJ2-5; tentatively, D is TRBD2 (6 bases). CDR3 length: 14 amino acids. V shed 4 bases and J shed 4 bases, with 13 bases lying between them. CDR3: CASSYRGRTETQYF. In DNA form, the CDR3 reads TGTGCCAGCAGTTACCGGGGGAGGACAGAGACCCAGTACTTC.

V usage is TRBV7-2 and J usage is TRBJ2-5; tentative D call: TRBD1 (6 bases). The CDR3 sequence is 14 residues long. V lost 5 bases, J lost 5 bases, and 15 bases lay in between. Germline V CDR1 and CDR2: SGHTA, FQGNSA. The DNA of the CDR3 is TGTGCCAGCAGCAAGGGCCAGGGGACGGAGACCCAGTACTTC. Its translation is CASSKGQGTETQYF. The whole variable domain, filled in from reference TRBV7-2 and TRBJ2-5, reads GAGVSQSPSNKVTEKGKDVELRCDPISGHTALYWYRQSLGQGLEFLIYFQGNSAPDKSGLPSDRFSAERTGGSVSTLTIQRTQQEDSAVYLCASSKGQGTETQYFGPGTRLLVL.

This clonotype has more than one count but fewer than ten. The chain couples TRBV7-2 to TRBJ2-1, with 15 bases that match TRBD2. The CDR3 is made up of 17 amino acids. Germline-derived CDR1 and CDR2 are SGHTA and FQGNSA. Trimming took 3 bases from V and 8 from J; bases not matched to a gene: 8. Written as DNA, the CDR3 is TGTGCCAGCAGCTTTACCGGGACTAGCGGGGGGTTCCATGAGCAGTTCTTC. Its translation is CASSFTGTSGGFHEQFF.

This sequence joins TRBV4-1 and TRBJ1-1; the D gene is possibly TRBD1 (5 bases). The germline V gene has CDR1 MGHRA and CDR2 YSYEKL. Trimming shortened V by 5 bases and J by 1 base, and 11 bases separated the two germline ends. This CDR3 is 14 amino acids long. CDR3 bases: TGCGCCAGCAGCGCGGGGGAAGAGAACACTGAAGCTTTCTTT. This sequence encodes CASSAGEENTEAFF.

The CDR3 protein is CSARGALYNEQFF. The CDR3, as DNA: TGCAGTGCTAGAGGGGCTCTCTACAATGAGCAGTTCTTC. V gene TRBV20-1 combines with J gene TRBJ2-1; D call uncertain. The CDR3 runs 13 residues. V shed 1 base and J shed 3 bases, with 7 bases lying between them. Germline-derived CDR1 and CDR2 are DFQATT and SNEGSKA (reference sequence).

This clonotype was seen a few times. For the CDR3, the DNA is TGTGCCTGGAGATACGGACAGGGGGCCTCCGTGGCACCCCTCCACTTT. It translates to CAWRYGQGASVAPLHF. V gene TRBV30 combines with J gene TRBJ1-6, with 11 bases that match TRBD1. With V trimmed by 3 bases and J by 11 bases, 12 bases remained unmatched. Per the germline V gene, CDR1 is GTSNPN and CDR2 is SVGIG (reference sequence). This CDR3 is built from 16 residues.

The chain combines TRBV5-5 with TRBJ2-7; the match to TRBD1 covers 7 bases. The ends lost 0 bases at V and 6 bases at J; junction bases unmatched: 6. CDR3 length equals 14 residues. Germline V lookup: CDR1 SGHKS, CDR2 YYEKEE (reference sequence). CDR3 sequence: CASSLGGGFSEQYF. DNA of the CDR3: TGTGCCAGCAGCTTGGGAGGGGGCTTCTCCGAGCAGTACTTC.

The chain employs TRBV7-2 and TRBJ2-7; TRBD1 agrees at 10 bases. From germline, CDR1 is SGHTA and CDR2 FQGNSA. The length of the CDR3 is 14 residues. The V gene end was trimmed by 1 base and the J gene end by 6 bases; junction bases not matched to a gene: 3. CDR3 sequence reads: CASSLGGTGVEQYF. In nucleotides, the CDR3 is TGTGCCAGCAGCTTAGGAGGGACAGGGGTCGAGCAGTACTTC.

This clonotype was picked up a small number of times. The chain has TRBV15 and TRBJ2-2; perhaps TRBD2 as D (6 bases). Germline-derived CDR1 and CDR2 are LNHNV and YYDKDF (reference sequence). This CDR3 comprises 15 residues. V was trimmed by 0 bases and J by 6 bases, leaving 11 bases between them. DNA for the CDR3: TGTGCCACCAGCAGAGAGGAGGGTGGTGCCGGGGAGCTGTTTTTT. The encoded protein is CATSREEGGAGELFF.

The gene calls are TRBV5-1 and TRBJ2-7, with 8 bases that match TRBD2. V shed 3 bases, J shed 3 bases, and the junction held 8 bases outside the gene matches. The germline gives CDR1 SGHRS, CDR2 YFSETQ. This CDR3 region has 15 residues. The CDR3 loop is CASSSGGGTLYEQYF. CDR3 DNA: TGCGCCAGCAGCTCCGGGGGGGGCACTCTCTACGAGCAGTACTTC.

In its sample, this clonotype was seen a few times. The J gene is TRBJ1-1, the V gene TRBV12-3 or TRBV12-4; possibly TRBD1 for D (5 bases). This CDR3 spans 15 amino acids. V lost 5 bases to trimming and J lost 4 bases, with 17 bases between them. CDR3 residues: CASSLLGTGSTEAFF. The CDR3 nucleotides are TGTGCCAGCAGTCTCCTTGGGACCGGGAGCACTGAAGCTTTCTTT.

DNA for the CDR3: TGTGCCAGCAGCAAGACCGGGACTAGCGGGAGAGGTTACATTCAGTACTTC. This sequence encodes CASSKTGTSGRGYIQYF. V usage is TRBV7-2 and J usage is TRBJ2-4; 14 nucleotides match TRBD2. Per the germline V gene, CDR1 is SGHTA and CDR2 is FQGNSA. V was pared by 5 bases and J by 8 bases, with 11 bases of the junction left unmatched. This CDR3 comprises 17 residues.

The chain carries TRBV12-3 or TRBV12-4 and TRBJ2-7, with TRBD1 matching over 7 bases. V trimming: 6 bases; J trimming: 0 bases; junction bases outside the gene matches: 8. This CDR3 region has 15 residues. DNA for the CDR3: TGTGCCAGCAGCCCCACAGGGGATGGCTCCTACGAGCAGTACTTC. The encoded protein is CASSPTGDGSYEQYF.

This clonotype was seen repeatedly, ten times or more. The rearrangement uses TRBV12-3 or TRBV12-4 and TRBJ2-3; 7 nucleotides match TRBD1. The CDR3 consists of 16 residues. Unmatched junction bases numbered 14, after V lost 6 bases and J lost 5 bases. CDR3 bases: TGTGCCAGCAGCCTTCTTGGGAGAGGGGGCAGAGATACGCAGTATTTT. Translated: CASSLLGRGGRDTQYF.

The CDR3 DNA is TGTGCCAGCTCACCTCGACTAGCCGAAAACACCGGGGAGCTGTTTTTT. Its translation: CASSPRLAENTGELFF. This sequence joins TRBV18 and TRBJ2-2; 7 bases are shared with TRBD2. The V gene's germline CDR1 is KGHSH and CDR2 LQKENI. With V trimmed by 3 bases and J by 2 bases, 6 bases remained unmatched. The CDR3 contains 16 residues.

This clonotype came up a few times. V is TRBV10-3 and J is TRBJ2-5; TRBD1 matches 9 bases. The V and J ends lost 5 bases and 5 bases, in that order; junction bases with no gene match: 6. This CDR3 is built from 14 residues. Germline CDR1 and CDR2: ENHRY and SYGVKD. CDR3 bases: TGTGCCATCAGTCCTACTACAGGGGGCGAGACCCAGTACTTC. Protein: CAISPTTGGETQYF.